A single sample gave rise to the 10 T cell receptor beta chains below, sequenced in a study of shared clonotypes between healthy human individuals. Using immunoSEQ multiplex PCR, the repertoire was profiled, and TCRdb retains in-frame clones only, with some absent. The table has fewer than 1.8 million clones, just under 99% seen once. Material: naive CD4+ T cells sorted from blood. This sample's subset: CD45RA+ positively selected. The receptors derive from a young man in good health.

CDR3 amino acids: CAWSGLTDTQYF. In DNA form, the CDR3 reads TGTGCCTGGTCCGGACTTACAGATACGCAGTATTTT. The chain joins TRBV30 to TRBJ2-3, with a possible D match to TRBD2 (5 bases). CDR3 length: 12 amino acids. Germline CDR1 and CDR2: GTSNPN and SVGIG (reference sequence). V lost 5 bases and J lost 3, with 9 bases in between.

The rearrangement links TRBV4-1 to TRBJ2-2, with D possibly matching TRBD2 (5 bases). CDR1 is MGHRA and CDR2 is YSYEKL in the germline V gene. The V end was cut by 4 bases, the J end by 7 bases, with 10 bases between. The CDR3 extends over 13 amino acids. Here the CDR3 DNA reads TGCGCCAGCAGCCGCACTAGTTTCGGGGAGCTGTTTTTT. Amino acids: CASSRTSFGELFF.

Details on this clone: This same CDR3 is encoded by further DNA sequences in the sample. J is TRBJ2-3 and V is TRBV4-3; the D is unclear. The V gene's germline CDR1 is LGHNA and CDR2 YSLEER. The CDR3 length is 14 residues. V was pared by 0 bases and J by 0 bases, with 4 bases between. The CDR3 DNA is TGCGCCAGCAGCCAAGAATCGAGCACAGATACGCAGTATTTT. Translating gives CASSQESSTDTQYF.

The rearrangement links TRBV19 to TRBJ2-1, with 10 bases fitting TRBD2. V lost 3 bases, J lost 4 bases, and 9 bases stayed unmatched. CDR3 size: 17 residues. CDR1 and CDR2 (germline): LNHDA, SQIVND (reference sequence). CDR3 residues: CASSMAQAGGYYNEQFF. CDR3 coding DNA: TGTGCCAGTAGTATGGCGCAAGCGGGAGGGTATTACAATGAGCAGTTCTTC.

V usage is TRBV18 and J usage is TRBJ2-4, with 8 bases fitting TRBD1. Germline CDR1 KGHSH, CDR2 LQKENI. The CDR3 has 14 amino acids. The J segment lost 8 bases and the V segment lost 3 bases, leaving 6 bases of the junction unmatched. The DNA for the CDR3 is TGTGCCAGCTCACCCGGGACAGGTGGGGACATTCAGTACTTC. Translation gives CASSPGTGGDIQYF.

This chain links TRBV5-6 with TRBJ2-3; D is possibly TRBD1 (5 bases). The V end lost 0 bases, the J end lost 6 bases, and 8 bases lay between the germline ends. The CDR3 length is 13 residues. Per germline, CDR1 SGHDT and CDR2 YYEEEE. The CDR3, as DNA: TGTGCCAGCAGCTTGGGGGGCGCCGATACGCAGTATTTT. This encodes CASSLGGADTQYF.

This clone was observed once. J is TRBJ2-7 and V is TRBV5-5; TRBD1 might be the D (6 bases). There are 14 residues in the CDR3. Trimming stripped 5 bases from V and 2 bases from J, with 14 bases between. Germline assignment: CDR1 SGHKS and CDR2 YYEKEE (reference sequence). CDR3: CASRSRDTAYEQYF. The CDR3 DNA reads TGTGCCAGCAGATCCAGGGACACCGCCTACGAGCAGTACTTC.

This rearrangement joins TRBV2 to TRBJ1-2; TRBD1 is a possible D gene (5 bases). The CDR3 has 15 amino acids. Looked up from germline, CDR1 is SNHLY and CDR2 is FYNNEI. V lost 7 bases, J lost 5 bases, and 20 bases lay in between. For the CDR3, the DNA is TGTGCCAGCACATCATTAAGAGGGACGAGATATGGCTACACCTTC. Protein sequence: CASTSLRGTRYGYTF.

The chain employs TRBV14 and TRBJ1-2; D perhaps matches TRBD1 (6 bases). Germline-derived CDR1 and CDR2 are SGHDN and FVKESK. V was cut by 1 base and J by 8 bases, with 14 bases left in between. The CDR3 has 14 amino acids. This CDR3 reads CASSQGRGPGGYTF. CDR3 nucleotide sequence: TGTGCCAGCAGCCAAGGCAGGGGCCCGGGAGGCTACACCTTC.

Points on this clone: Other DNA sequences in this specimen translate into the identical CDR3. The chain couples TRBV5-1 to TRBJ1-2; 9 bases line up with TRBD1. The CDR3 is 14 residues long. After removal of 0 bases from V and 7 bases from J, the junction contained 4 bases not matched to a gene. The V gene's germline CDR1 is SGHRS and CDR2 YFSETQ. This CDR3 is CASSLEGQGRGYTF. Written as DNA, the CDR3 is TGCGCCAGCAGCTTGGAGGGACAGGGACGTGGCTACACCTTC.